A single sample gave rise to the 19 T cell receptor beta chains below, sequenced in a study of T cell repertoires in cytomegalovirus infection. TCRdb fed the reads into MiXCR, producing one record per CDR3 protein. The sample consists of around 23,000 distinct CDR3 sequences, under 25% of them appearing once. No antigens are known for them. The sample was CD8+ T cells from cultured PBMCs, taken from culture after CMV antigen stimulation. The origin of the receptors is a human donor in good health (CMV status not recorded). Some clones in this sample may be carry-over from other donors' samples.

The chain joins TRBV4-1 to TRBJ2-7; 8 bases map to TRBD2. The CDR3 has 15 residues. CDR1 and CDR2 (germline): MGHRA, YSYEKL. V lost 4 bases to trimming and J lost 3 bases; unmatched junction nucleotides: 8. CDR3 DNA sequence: TGCGCCAGCAGCCCAGGGGCGGGGGGCGACTACGAGCAGTACTTC. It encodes CASSPGAGGDYEQYF.

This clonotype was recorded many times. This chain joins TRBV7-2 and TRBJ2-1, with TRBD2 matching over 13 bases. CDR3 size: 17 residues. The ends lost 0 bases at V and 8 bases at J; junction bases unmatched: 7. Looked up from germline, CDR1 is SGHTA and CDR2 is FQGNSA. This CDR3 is CASSLATSGGAIYEQFF. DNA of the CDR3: TGTGCCAGCAGCTTAGCCACTAGCGGGGGGGCCATCTATGAGCAGTTCTTC.

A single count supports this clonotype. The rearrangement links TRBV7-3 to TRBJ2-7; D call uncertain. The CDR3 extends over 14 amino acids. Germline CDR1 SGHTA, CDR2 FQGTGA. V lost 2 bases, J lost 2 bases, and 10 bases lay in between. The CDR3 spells CASSLASRAYEQYF. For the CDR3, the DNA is TGTGCCAGCAGCTTAGCATCTAGAGCCTACGAGCAGTACTTC. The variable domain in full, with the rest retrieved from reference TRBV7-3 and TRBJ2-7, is GAGVSQTPSNKVTEKGKYVELRCDPISGHTALYWYRQSLGQGPEFLIYFQGTGAADDSGLPNDRFFAVRPEGSVSTLKIQRTERGDSAVYLCASSLASRAYEQYFGPGTRLTVT.

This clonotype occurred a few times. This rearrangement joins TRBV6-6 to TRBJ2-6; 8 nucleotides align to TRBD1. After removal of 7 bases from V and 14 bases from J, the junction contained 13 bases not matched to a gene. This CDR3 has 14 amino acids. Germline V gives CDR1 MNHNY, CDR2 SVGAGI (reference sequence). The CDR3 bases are TGTGCCAGCACCAACGGGCAGGGGGCCCCGTTCCTGACTTTC. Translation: CASTNGQGAPFLTF.

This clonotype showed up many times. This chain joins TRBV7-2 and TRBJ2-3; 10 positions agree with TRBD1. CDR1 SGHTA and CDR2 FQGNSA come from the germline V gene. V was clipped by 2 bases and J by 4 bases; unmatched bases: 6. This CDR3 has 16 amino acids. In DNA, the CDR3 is TGTGCCAGCAGCTTATTGGGTGGGACAGGGGCAGATACGCAGTATTTT. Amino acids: CASSLLGGTGADTQYF.

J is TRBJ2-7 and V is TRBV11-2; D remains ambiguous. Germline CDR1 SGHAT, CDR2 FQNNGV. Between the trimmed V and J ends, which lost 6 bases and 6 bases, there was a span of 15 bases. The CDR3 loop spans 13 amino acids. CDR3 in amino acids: CASSSTIVLEQYF. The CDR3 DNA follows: TGTGCCAGCAGTTCTACGATAGTCCTCGAGCAGTACTTC.

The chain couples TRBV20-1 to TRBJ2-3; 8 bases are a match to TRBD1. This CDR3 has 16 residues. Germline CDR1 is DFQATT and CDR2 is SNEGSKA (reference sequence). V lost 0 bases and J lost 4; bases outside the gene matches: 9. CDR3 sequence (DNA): TGCAGTGCTAGAGATCAAGAGACAGGGGACGCAGATACGCAGTATTTT. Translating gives CSARDQETGDADTQYF.

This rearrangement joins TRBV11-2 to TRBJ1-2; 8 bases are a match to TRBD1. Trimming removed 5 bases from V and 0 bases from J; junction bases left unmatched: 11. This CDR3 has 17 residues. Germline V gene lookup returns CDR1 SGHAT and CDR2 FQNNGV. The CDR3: CASSGGDRPLANYGYTF. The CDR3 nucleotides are TGTGCCAGCAGCGGGGGGGACAGGCCCCTCGCTAACTATGGCTACACCTTC.

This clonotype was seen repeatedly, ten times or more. CDR3 sequence: CASSLSVGSGELFF. DNA for the CDR3: TGTGCCAGCAGTTTATCCGTAGGGTCCGGGGAGCTGTTTTTT. This chain links TRBV27 with TRBJ2-2; no clear D gene. From germline, CDR1 is MNHEY and CDR2 SMNVEV (reference sequence). The CDR3 length is 14 residues. V was shortened by 0 bases and J by 6 bases, with 8 bases between the two germline ends.

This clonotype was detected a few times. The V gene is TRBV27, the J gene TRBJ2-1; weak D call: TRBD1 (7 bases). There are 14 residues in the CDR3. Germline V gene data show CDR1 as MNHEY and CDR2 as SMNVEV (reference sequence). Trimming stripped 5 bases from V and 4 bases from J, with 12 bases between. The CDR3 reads CASSGQGGYNEQFF. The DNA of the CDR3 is TGTGCCAGCAGTGGCCAGGGGGGATACAATGAGCAGTTCTTC.

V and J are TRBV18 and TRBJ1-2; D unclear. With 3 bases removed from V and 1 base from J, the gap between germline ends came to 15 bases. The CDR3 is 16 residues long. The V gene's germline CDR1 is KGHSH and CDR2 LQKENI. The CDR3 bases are TGTGCCAGCTCACCTTCCCTAAGCAGCTTTAACTATGGCTACACCTTC. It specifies CASSPSLSSFNYGYTF.

CDR3 bases: TGTGCCAGCAGTTACTGGCTTCAGGGTCAGCCCCAGCATTTT. This encodes CASSYWLQGQPQHF. This chain connects TRBV6-2 or TRBV6-3 to TRBJ1-5, with D possibly matching TRBD1 (5 bases). Trimming left V 1 base short and J 6 bases short, with 10 bases between. Germline CDR1 reads MNHEY; CDR2 reads SVGEGT. This CDR3 is built from 14 residues.

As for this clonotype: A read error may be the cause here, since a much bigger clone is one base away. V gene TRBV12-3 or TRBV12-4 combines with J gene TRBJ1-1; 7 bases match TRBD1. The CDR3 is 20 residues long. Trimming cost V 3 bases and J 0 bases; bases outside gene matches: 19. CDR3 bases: TGTGCCAGCAGTTTTAGTTTGTTCGACAGGGAAGATCGGGTGAACACTGAAGCTTTCTTT. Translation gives CASSFSLFDREDRVNTEAFF.

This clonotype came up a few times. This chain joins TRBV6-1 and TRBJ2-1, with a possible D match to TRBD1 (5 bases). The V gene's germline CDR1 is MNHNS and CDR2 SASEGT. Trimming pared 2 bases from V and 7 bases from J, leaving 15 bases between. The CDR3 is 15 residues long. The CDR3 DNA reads TGTGCCAGCAGTGAATTGGGCAGGGCTGCGAATGAGCAGTTCTTC. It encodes CASSELGRAANEQFF.

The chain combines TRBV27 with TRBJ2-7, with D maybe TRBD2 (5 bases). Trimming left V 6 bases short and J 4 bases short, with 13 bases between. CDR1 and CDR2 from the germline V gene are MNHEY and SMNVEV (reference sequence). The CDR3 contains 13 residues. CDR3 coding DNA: TGTGCCAGCAGCCGGGGTCGTCTTTACGAGCAGTACTTC. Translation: CASSRGRLYEQYF.

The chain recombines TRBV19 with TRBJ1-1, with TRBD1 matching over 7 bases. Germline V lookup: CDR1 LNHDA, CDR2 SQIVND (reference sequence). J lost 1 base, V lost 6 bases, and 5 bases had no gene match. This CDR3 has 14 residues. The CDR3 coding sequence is TGTGCCAGTAGGGGCCAGGGGGGGAACACTGAAGCTTTCTTT. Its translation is CASRGQGGNTEAFF.

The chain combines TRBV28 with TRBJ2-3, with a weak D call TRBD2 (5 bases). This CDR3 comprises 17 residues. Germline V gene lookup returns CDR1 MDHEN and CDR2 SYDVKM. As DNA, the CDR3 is TGTGGCAGTAGAGAGGACTGGTTGCGGCTAGGCACAGATACGCAGTATTTT. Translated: CGSREDWLRLGTDTQYF.

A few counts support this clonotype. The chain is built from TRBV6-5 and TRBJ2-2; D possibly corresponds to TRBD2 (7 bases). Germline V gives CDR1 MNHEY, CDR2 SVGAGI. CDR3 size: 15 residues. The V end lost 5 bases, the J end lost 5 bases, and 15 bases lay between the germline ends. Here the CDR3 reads CASSQRDTQTGELFF. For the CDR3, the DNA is TGTGCCAGCAGTCAGCGGGACACCCAGACCGGGGAGCTGTTTTTT.

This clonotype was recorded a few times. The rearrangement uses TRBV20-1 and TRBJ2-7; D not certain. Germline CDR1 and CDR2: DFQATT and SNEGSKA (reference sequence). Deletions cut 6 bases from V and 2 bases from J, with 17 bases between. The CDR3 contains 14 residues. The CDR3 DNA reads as TGCAGTGCCCAAATAGGCTTTGGGGCCTACGAGCAGTACTTC. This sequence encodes CSAQIGFGAYEQYF.